Listed here are 19 T cell receptor beta chains from one sample, sequenced in a study of T-cell reconstitution after alpha-beta-depleted transplantation in children. A library of TCRbeta sequences, prepared with unique molecular identifiers, was generated. MiXCR was run by TCRdb on the PCR reads, yielding one entry per CDR3 protein. The sample contains approximately 590,000 distinct CDR3 sequences, 10% to 13% of which appear only once. The starting material was PBMCs from the stem cell graft donor, obtained from the stem cell graft. The receptors were gathered from a human donor who donated a stem cell graft to a child with acute myeloid leukemia.

This clonotype was observed many times. The genes are TRBV12-3 or TRBV12-4 and TRBJ2-3; D uncertain. With 2 bases removed from V and 2 bases from J, the gap between germline ends came to 8 bases. This CDR3 is built from 14 residues. The DNA for the CDR3 is TGTGCCAGCAGTTTATCCCGCAACACAGATACGCAGTATTTT. This sequence encodes CASSLSRNTDTQYF.

The V and J genes are TRBV4-3 and TRBJ2-1; no reliable D call. The V end lost 0 bases, the J end lost 6 bases, and 9 bases lay between the germline ends. The germline V gene encodes CDR1 LGHNA and CDR2 YSLEER. The CDR3 is made up of 14 amino acids. The CDR3 reads CASSQEAVANEQFF. The CDR3 nucleotides read TGCGCCAGCAGCCAAGAGGCGGTAGCCAATGAGCAGTTCTTC.

This sequence joins TRBV7-3 and TRBJ2-5; D is ambiguous. Trimming left V 5 bases short and J 5 bases short, with 12 bases between. The CDR3 sequence is 13 residues long. The germline gives CDR1 SGHTA, CDR2 FQGTGA. The CDR3 is CASSRRVSETQYF. Written as DNA, the CDR3 is TGTGCCAGCAGCCGCAGAGTTTCGGAGACCCAGTACTTC.

This clonotype was observed many times. The rearrangement links TRBV7-2 to TRBJ2-7; D gene ambiguous. V shed 6 bases and J shed 2 bases, with 11 bases lying between them. This CDR3 has 13 residues. The V gene's germline CDR1 is SGHTA and CDR2 FQGNSA. This chain's CDR3 is CASSPRGPYEQYF. DNA for the CDR3: TGTGCCAGCAGTCCGAGAGGCCCCTACGAGCAGTACTTC. Variable domain in full (rest from reference TRBV7-2 and TRBJ2-7): GAGVSQSPSNKVTEKGKDVELRCDPISGHTALYWYRQSLGQGLEFLIYFQGNSAPDKSGLPSDRFSAERTGGSVSTLTIQRTQQEDSAVYLCASSPRGPYEQYFGPGTRLTVT.

This clonotype came up many times. V usage is TRBV9 and J usage is TRBJ2-7; 9 bases are a match to TRBD2. V trimming: 4 bases; J trimming: 6 bases; junction bases outside the gene matches: 17. Germline CDR1 is SGDLS and CDR2 is YYNGEE. The CDR3 runs to 17 residues. The CDR3 spells CASSPETPGLAPSEQYF. The CDR3 bases are TGTGCCAGCAGCCCAGAAACCCCGGGACTAGCTCCCTCCGAGCAGTACTTC.

The V gene is TRBV19, the J gene TRBJ2-7; 8 bases line up with TRBD1. Germline-derived CDR1 and CDR2 are LNHDA and SQIVND (reference sequence). After removal of 7 bases from V and 0 bases from J, the junction contained 8 bases not matched to a gene. This CDR3 spans 15 amino acids. The CDR3 DNA reads TGTGCCAGTACCACGGGGGACAGGAGCTCCTACGAGCAGTACTTC. Amino acids: CASTTGDRSSYEQYF.

The table lists this clonotype with a few counts. This chain connects TRBV7-6 to TRBJ2-2; D tentatively reads TRBD1 or TRBD2 (6 bases each). The CDR3 length is 17 residues. CDR1 and CDR2 (germline): SGHVS, FNYEAQ. V lost 7 bases and J lost 0, with 18 bases in between. The chain's CDR3 is CASTSGAGTANTGELFF. The CDR3 nucleotides read TGTGCCAGCACCTCAGGGGCGGGAACTGCGAACACCGGGGAGCTGTTTTTT.

This chain links TRBV10-3 with TRBJ2-2; D ambiguous. Trimming took off 8 bases at V and 5 bases at J, with 15 bases between the two ends. Germline loops: CDR1 ENHRY, CDR2 SYGVKD. There are 14 residues in the CDR3. CDR3 sequence: CAIAPGERTGELFF. As DNA, the CDR3 is TGTGCCATCGCACCGGGCGAGAGGACCGGGGAGCTGTTTTTT.

The chain links TRBV7-2 to TRBJ2-5; possible D gene TRBD2, 5 bases. The V end lost 4 bases, the J end lost 5 bases, and 14 bases lay between the germline ends. This CDR3 region has 14 residues. CDR1 and CDR2 (germline): SGHTA, FQGNSA. The chain's CDR3 is CASSSLSRGETQYF. The CDR3 coding sequence is TGTGCCAGCAGCTCCCTTTCGCGAGGGGAGACCCAGTACTTC.

This clonotype was counted between two and nine times. The V gene is TRBV6-5, the J gene TRBJ1-2, with D maybe TRBD1 (6 bases). CDR3 size: 11 residues. The V and J ends lost 7 bases and 8 bases respectively, with 11 bases between them. Looked up from germline, CDR1 is MNHEY and CDR2 is SVGAGI. The CDR3 DNA reads as TGTGCCAGCACCCGAGGACAGGGCTACACCTTC. Translating it yields CASTRGQGYTF.

This clonotype showed up just a few times. The CDR3: CASSQDRAGMNTEAFF. The CDR3, as DNA: TGCGCCAGCAGCCAAGATAGGGCAGGGATGAACACTGAAGCTTTCTTT. The rearrangement uses TRBV4-3 and TRBJ1-1; the D gene is possibly TRBD1 (5 bases). V was shortened by 0 bases and J by 0 bases, with 11 bases between the two germline ends. CDR1 and CDR2 from the germline V gene are LGHNA and YSLEER. The CDR3 is made up of 16 amino acids.

This clonotype was seen a handful of times. The chain joins TRBV28 to TRBJ2-7, with TRBD2 matching 14 bases. The CDR3 spans 17 residues. J gave up 6 bases and V 1 base, and 8 bases lay outside the gene matches. Germline-derived CDR1 and CDR2 are MDHEN and SYDVKM. CDR3 DNA sequence: TGTGCCAGCAGTTTATTATCATTGGGACTAGCGGGAGTCGAGCAGTACTTC. Amino acid sequence: CASSLLSLGLAGVEQYF.

The J gene is TRBJ2-1, the V gene TRBV7-9, with 8 nucleotides matching TRBD1. The CDR3 has 15 amino acids. V lost 5 bases and J lost 5; bases outside the gene matches: 8. The germline V gene has CDR1 SEHNR and CDR2 FQNEAQ (reference sequence). The CDR3 spells CASSITGQGHNEQFF. Written as DNA, the CDR3 is TGTGCCAGCAGCATTACCGGACAGGGACACAATGAGCAGTTCTTC. The whole variable domain, filled in from reference TRBV7-9 and TRBJ2-1, reads DTGVSQNPRHKITKRGQNVTFRCDPISEHNRLYWYRQTLGQGPEFLTYFQNEAQLEKSRLLSDRFSAERPKGSFSTLEIQRTEQGDSAMYLCASSITGQGHNEQFFGPGTRLTVL.

This clonotype occurred a few times. The chain couples TRBV20-1 to TRBJ2-3; TRBD2 is a possible D gene (5 bases). Trimming cost V 0 bases and J 2 bases, with 12 bases left between them. From germline, CDR1 is DFQATT and CDR2 SNEGSKA (reference sequence). The CDR3 covers 15 residues. The CDR3 spells CSARDSSRFTDTQYF. The CDR3 DNA follows: TGCAGTGCTAGAGATTCTAGCAGATTCACAGATACGCAGTATTTT.

This clonotype occurred many times. The chain uses TRBV20-1 and TRBJ1-6; no clear D. Per germline, CDR1 DFQATT and CDR2 SNEGSKA (reference sequence). Trimming removed 3 bases from V and 10 bases from J, with 19 bases in between. The CDR3 has 15 amino acids. The CDR3 region is CSARAEASLGSPLHF. In DNA, the CDR3 is TGCAGTGCTAGGGCAGAGGCATCCCTTGGATCACCCCTCCACTTT.

J is TRBJ1-4 and V is TRBV7-2; the D gene is possibly TRBD1 (6 bases). The CDR3 runs to 14 residues. The germline V gene has CDR1 SGHTA and CDR2 FQGNSA. Trimming removed 4 bases at V and 10 bases at J, with 16 bases between. Here the CDR3 DNA reads TGTGCCAGCAGCTCCGGGGACACCTTGGGAAAACTGTTTTTT. This gives the protein CASSSGDTLGKLFF. The full variable domain, completed using reference TRBV7-2 and TRBJ1-4, is GAGVSQSPSNKVTEKGKDVELRCDPISGHTALYWYRQSLGQGLEFLIYFQGNSAPDKSGLPSDRFSAERTGGSVSTLTIQRTQQEDSAVYLCASSSGDTLGKLFFGSGTQLSVL.

Worth noting for this clonotype: A junction end diverges from the germline sequence, so it may reflect a read error. The V call is TRBV4-3, the J call TRBJ2-7; 7 bases map to TRBD2. The CDR3 loop spans 13 amino acids. From germline, CDR1 is LGHNA and CDR2 YSLEER. In DNA form, the CDR3 reads TGCGCCAGCAGCCAAGGGGAGGGAAGGCGTCGGTTCTTC. Translation gives CASSQGEGRRRFF.

This clonotype has more than one count but fewer than ten. The chain combines TRBV7-2 with TRBJ2-1, with 8 bases identical to TRBD2. Germline CDR1 and CDR2: SGHTA and FQGNSA. The ends lost 4 bases at V and 7 bases at J; junction bases unmatched: 6. CDR3 length: 14 amino acids. CDR3 DNA sequence: TGTGCCAGCAGCTACGCCGGGACTAGAAATGAGCAGTTCTTC. Translation gives CASSYAGTRNEQFF.

This clonotype was seen ten or more times. The DNA for the CDR3 is TGTGCCAGCAGTTACTTGACTCCCGGGGAGCTGTTTTTT. Protein product: CASSYLTPGELFF. J is TRBJ2-2 and V is TRBV6-5; no reliable D call. The germline V and J ends were trimmed by 1 base and 6 bases, with 6 bases remaining between them. The CDR3 extends over 13 amino acids. The germline V gene has CDR1 MNHEY and CDR2 SVGAGI.